Shown below are 19 T cell receptor beta chains from a single sample sequenced in a study of T cells in Graves' hyperthyroidism and ophthalmopathy. From RNA transcripts, TCR beta CDR3 regions were amplified. First-round RT-PCR targeting the TCR CDR3 was performed with the HTBI primer set. TCRdb redid the calling of the multiplex PCR reads with MiXCR, one entry per CDR3 protein. The sample has about 570,000 distinct CDR3 sequences; around 45% are singletons. The specimen sequenced was peripheral blood or thyroid tissue (not recorded which). The source is an adult woman with Graves' disease, either hyperthyroidism or ophthalmopathy (not recorded which).

This clonotype was detected many times. The chain combines TRBV6-5 with TRBJ1-2, with 9 bases aligning to TRBD1. Germline values: CDR1 MNHEY, CDR2 SVGAGI. The CDR3 spans 15 residues. After removal of 6 bases from V and 4 bases from J, the junction contained 9 bases not matched to a gene. Written as DNA, the CDR3 is TGTGCCAGCAGCCCTTTAGCGGACAGGGGCTATGGCTACACCTTC. Protein sequence: CASSPLADRGYGYTF.

At least ten counts were recorded for this clonotype. The chain has TRBV19 and TRBJ2-6, with D possibly TRBD1 on 6 matching bases. This CDR3 region has 16 residues. Germline V lookup: CDR1 LNHDA, CDR2 SQIVND (reference sequence). V was cut by 4 bases and J by 3 bases, with 13 bases left in between. The CDR3 nucleotides read TGTGCCAGTAGTACACAGGGAAAGTATGGGGCCAACGTCCTGACTTTC. Protein sequence: CASSTQGKYGANVLTF.

The genes are TRBV20-1 and TRBJ1-5; no clear D. CDR1 and CDR2 (germline): DFQATT, SNEGSKA (reference sequence). Trimming stripped 1 base from V and 7 bases from J, with 14 bases between. The CDR3 spans 14 residues. This CDR3 reads CSARGQTYEQPQHF. The DNA of the CDR3 is TGCAGTGCTAGAGGACAAACCTACGAGCAGCCCCAGCATTTT.

The CDR3 spells CASMGTGRGNQPQHF. CDR3 DNA: TGTGCCAGTATGGGGACAGGGAGAGGCAATCAGCCCCAGCATTTT. The chain is built from TRBV19 and TRBJ1-5; TRBD1 matches 9 bases. The V gene end was trimmed by 7 bases and the J gene end by 2 bases; junction bases not matched to a gene: 6. This CDR3 comprises 15 residues. The germline gives CDR1 LNHDA, CDR2 SQIVND (reference sequence).

Comments on this clonotype: This clone may be a read error of a much larger clone one base away. The rearrangement uses TRBV20-1 and TRBJ1-4; D is ambiguous. CDR1 and CDR2 (germline): DFQATT, SNEGSKA (reference sequence). The CDR3 totals 12 residues. Trimming removed 6 bases at V and 8 bases at J, with 13 bases between. This CDR3 reads CSALSLGEKLFF. The CDR3 DNA reads as TGCAGTGCGTTGTCTCTGGGAGAAAAACTGTTTTTT.

The chain couples TRBV20-1 to TRBJ2-2; TRBD2 agrees at 10 bases. The V segment lost 1 base and the J segment 1 base; nucleotides outside the gene matches: 0. Germline CDR1 DFQATT, CDR2 SNEGSKA (reference sequence). The CDR3 is made up of 15 amino acids. The CDR3 sequence: CSARGTSGNTGELFF. In nucleotides, the CDR3 is TGCAGTGCTAGAGGGACTAGCGGGAACACCGGGGAGCTGTTTTTT.

A remark on this clonotype: A read error may explain this, as a much larger clone is one base away. The chain joins TRBV24-1 to TRBJ2-2, with D tentatively TRBD2 (5 bases). This CDR3 has 13 amino acids. V lost 10 bases to trimming and J lost 7 bases, with 15 bases between them. CDR1 KGHDR and CDR2 SFDVKD come from the germline V gene. In nucleotides, the CDR3 is TGTGCCACACGGCTTTGGGAGCACGGGGAGCTGTTTTTT. Amino acids: CATRLWEHGELFF.

At least ten counts were recorded for this clonotype. The J gene is TRBJ1-1, the V gene TRBV20-1; 8 nucleotides match TRBD1. The CDR3 totals 13 residues. J gave up 3 bases and V 6 bases, and 6 bases lay outside the gene matches. Germline V gene data show CDR1 as DFQATT and CDR2 as SNEGSKA (reference sequence). The CDR3 is CSAQGAAYTEAFF. The DNA for the CDR3 is TGCAGTGCCCAGGGGGCAGCCTACACTGAAGCTTTCTTT.

This clonotype was observed many times. The V gene is TRBV10-3, the J gene TRBJ1-3; a weak D match, TRBD1 (5 bases). This CDR3 has 15 residues. Trimming shortened V by 6 bases and J by 6 bases, and 18 bases separated the two germline ends. Germline V gene lookup returns CDR1 ENHRY and CDR2 SYGVKD. The CDR3 DNA is TGTGCCATCAGGGGGACTTCGAGAGGGGAAAACACCATATATTTT. It translates to CAIRGTSRGENTIYF.

This clonotype has just a few counts. The chain recombines TRBV15 with TRBJ1-2, with D tentatively TRBD1 (6 bases). The germline CDR1 and CDR2 sequences are LNHNV and YYDKDF (reference sequence). This CDR3 has 14 residues. The ends were cut back, 6 bases at V and 4 bases at J, with 15 bases in the middle. The CDR3 nucleotides read TGTGCCACCAGTCCGACAGGAATGCGCTATGGCTACACCTTC. It encodes CATSPTGMRYGYTF.

The genes are TRBV29-1 and TRBJ2-5; D tentatively reads TRBD1 or TRBD2 (6 bases each). This CDR3 contains 14 residues. Germline V gene data show CDR1 as SQVTM and CDR2 as ANQGSEA. V was clipped by 4 bases and J by 0 bases, with 12 bases between them. CDR3 region: CSVVRDKYQETQYF. The CDR3 nucleotides read TGCAGCGTTGTGCGGGACAAGTACCAAGAGACCCAGTACTTC.

The chain combines TRBV10-1 with TRBJ1-1; no clear D gene. The V end lost 5 bases, the J end lost 11 bases, and 18 bases lay between the germline ends. From germline, CDR1 is WNHNN and CDR2 SYGVQD (reference sequence). The CDR3 has 13 residues. The CDR3 sequence: CASSQKGTRLAFF. In DNA form, the CDR3 reads TGCGCCAGCAGTCAGAAGGGAACTCGTCTGGCTTTCTTT.

Of note for this clonotype: The junction departs from germline at one end; a sequencing error may be responsible. The chain uses TRBV7-2 and TRBJ2-6; tentatively, D is TRBD1 (6 bases). Germline V CDR1 and CDR2: SGHTA, FQGNSA. This CDR3 is 15 amino acids long. The CDR3: CASSRVGALMNTEAF. The CDR3, as DNA: TGTGCCAGCAGCCGCGTGGGGGCATTGATGAACACTGAAGCTTTC.

The chain links TRBV10-3 to TRBJ2-5; D gene unclear. The V gene's germline CDR1 is ENHRY and CDR2 SYGVKD. This CDR3 contains 13 residues. V lost 2 bases and J lost 4, with 8 bases in between. The CDR3 DNA is TGTGCCATCAGTGAGGGGTTAGGAGAGACCCAGTACTTC. It is translated as CAISEGLGETQYF.

This sequence joins TRBV12-3 or TRBV12-4 and TRBJ2-3, with 12 bases that match TRBD2. CDR3 length: 18 residues. Losses at the gene ends were 5 bases for V and 5 bases for J; bases not matched to a gene: 14. CDR3 sequence (DNA): TGTGCCAGCAGTACGTTTGGCCGACTAGCGGGAGCGGGAGATACGCAGTATTTT. Translating it yields CASSTFGRLAGAGDTQYF.

The chain is built from TRBV10-3 and TRBJ1-2; no firm D call. Germline CDR1 is ENHRY and CDR2 is SYGVKD. The V and J ends lost 3 bases and 4 bases respectively, with 12 bases between them. CDR3 size: 14 residues. Here the CDR3 DNA reads TGTGCCATCAGTGATACTTGGGCAGCCTATGGCTACACCTTC. Residues: CAISDTWAAYGYTF.

This clonotype was seen ten or more times. The chain is built from TRBV20-1 and TRBJ1-6, with TRBD1 matching 7 bases. The length of the CDR3 is 16 residues. The V gene end was trimmed by 3 bases and the J gene end by 5 bases; junction bases not matched to a gene: 10. Germline-derived CDR1 and CDR2 are DFQATT and SNEGSKA (reference sequence). CDR3 protein: CSASKVGQSNNSPLHF. CDR3 DNA sequence: TGCAGTGCTAGTAAGGTGGGACAGTCGAATAATTCACCCCTCCACTTT.

As for this clonotype: One junction end disagrees with the germline gene, perhaps due to a read error. The chain has TRBV14 and TRBJ1-4, with D unresolved. Germline V gene lookup returns CDR1 SGHDN and CDR2 FVKESK. This CDR3 is built from 14 residues. The chain's CDR3 is CVSSQGHPGEKLFF. For the CDR3, the DNA is TGTGTCAGCAGCCAAGGGCACCCGGGTGAAAAACTGTTTTTT. Full variable domain (missing parts from reference TRBV14 and TRBJ1-4): EAGVTQFPSHSVIEKGQTVTLRCDPISGHDNLYWYRRVMGKEIKFLLHFVKESKQDESGMPNNRFLAERTGGTYSTLKVQPAELEDSGVYFCVSSQGHPGEKLFFGSGTQLSVL.

This chain links TRBV29-1 with TRBJ2-5, with D possibly matching TRBD2 (7 bases). Between the trimmed V and J ends, which lost 4 bases and 2 bases, there was a span of 17 bases. CDR3 length: 15 amino acids. The germline CDR1 and CDR2 sequences are SQVTM and ANQGSEA. CDR3 sequence: CSVGRGGAGQETQYF. DNA of the CDR3: TGCAGCGTTGGAAGGGGGGGGGCCGGTCAAGAGACCCAGTACTTC.